These 16 T cell receptor beta chains were all obtained from the same sample, sequenced in a study of T cells after yellow fever vaccination (dated by TCRdb to between 2018 and 2020). The sample's treatment or condition label, in plain terms: live attenuated yellow fever vaccine strain. To prepare the library, 5' RACE was applied. Sequencing was performed on an Illumina HiSeq 2500. TCRdb took the public reads, trimmed them with fastp at Q25, ran MiXCR for clone calling and kept in-frame beta chains. Identical CDR3 protein sequences are pooled into one entry, listed with their most common genes and DNA. The sample records under 55,000 distinct CDR3 sequences, about 6.6% of which are singletons. Roughly 24% of the sample is held by the ten biggest clonotypes. The material was CD8+ T cells not binding an NS4B(214-222) dextramer, sorted from PBMCs, obtained more than 40 days after the first yellow fever vaccination. The cell subset or site label of this sample denotes: NS4B epitope dextramer-negative CD8 T cells. These receptors were obtained from a man aged 18 to 35 who received the YFV17D yellow fever vaccine.

The chain recombines TRBV5-6 with TRBJ2-7; D is unresolved. Per the germline V gene, CDR1 is SGHDT and CDR2 is YYEEEE. The CDR3 runs 12 residues. V was clipped by 1 base and J by 4 bases, with 6 bases between them. CDR3 coding DNA: TGTGCCAGCAGCTTGAAGACATACGAGCAGTACTTC. It translates to CASSLKTYEQYF.

The chain carries TRBV18 and TRBJ2-1; D call uncertain. The CDR3 spans 13 residues. The V end lost 2 bases, the J end lost 8 bases, and 10 bases lay between the germline ends. The germline gives CDR1 KGHSH, CDR2 LQKENI. CDR3 region: CASSPKVMDEQFF. CDR3 bases: TGTGCCAGCTCACCAAAGGTCATGGATGAGCAGTTCTTC.

This clonotype showed up just a few times. The chain couples TRBV4-3 to TRBJ1-1; tentatively, D is TRBD1 (6 bases). Germline-derived CDR1 and CDR2 are LGHNA and YSLEER. The CDR3 runs 15 residues. V dropped 3 bases and J dropped 6 bases, with 17 bases sitting between them. The CDR3 DNA reads as TGCGCCAGCAGCCACCCCGGAGGGGGAAACCCTGAAGCTTTCTTT. The encoded protein is CASSHPGGGNPEAFF.

The chain links TRBV11-2 to TRBJ2-7; TRBD2 agrees at 10 bases. Germline V CDR1 and CDR2: SGHAT, FQNNGV. The CDR3 totals 18 residues. Losses at the gene ends were 5 bases for V and 7 bases for J; bases not matched to a gene: 20. Here the CDR3 DNA reads TGTGCCAGCAGCCCCCCCTCTTGGGCTAGCGGGGGTAGTAAGGAGCAGTACTTC. The encoded protein is CASSPPSWASGGSKEQYF.

At least ten counts were recorded for this clonotype. The V call is TRBV7-2, the J call TRBJ2-1; 11 bases match TRBD2. Per germline, CDR1 SGHTA and CDR2 FQGNSA. The CDR3 covers 15 residues. With V trimmed by 4 bases and J by 5 bases, 4 bases remained unmatched. The CDR3 DNA reads TGTGCCAGCAGCTCCTTAGCGGGGGGGCACAATGAGCAGTTCTTC. Its translation is CASSSLAGGHNEQFF.

This clonotype was seen at least ten times. This rearrangement joins TRBV27 to TRBJ1-2; 12 bases match TRBD1. The V gene's germline CDR1 is MNHEY and CDR2 SMNVEV (reference sequence). Trimming at V came to 4 bases and at J to 5 bases, leaving 5 bases not matched to a gene. This CDR3 is 15 amino acids long. In nucleotides, the CDR3 is TGTGCCAGCAGTTCTGCGGGACAGGGGGCTTATGGCTACACCTTC. It specifies CASSSAGQGAYGYTF.

This clonotype was observed at least ten times. The chain carries TRBV18 and TRBJ2-3; TRBD2 matches at 9 bases. V lost 2 bases, J lost 1 base, and 13 bases stayed unmatched. Germline values: CDR1 KGHSH, CDR2 LQKENI. The CDR3 consists of 19 residues. The DNA for the CDR3 is TGTGCCAGCTCACCAGTCACGAGCGGGGGGTACTCTGGCACAGATACGCAGTATTTT. It codes for CASSPVTSGGYSGTDTQYF.

CDR3 protein: CAAGVTQYF. DNA for the CDR3: TGTGCCGCGGGGGTGACCCAGTACTTC. The gene calls are TRBV6-2 or TRBV6-3 and TRBJ2-5; 7 bases are shared with TRBD2. Germline CDR1 and CDR2: MNHEY and SVGEGT. The CDR3 is made up of 9 amino acids. J was trimmed by 7 bases and V by 11 bases; bases with no gene match: 1.

This clonotype has just a few counts. This chain connects TRBV4-1 to TRBJ2-1; 7 nucleotides agree with TRBD2. Germline V gene data show CDR1 as MGHRA and CDR2 as YSYEKL. This CDR3 is 14 amino acids long. The V segment lost 1 base and the J segment 8 bases; nucleotides outside the gene matches: 5. The CDR3 sequence: CASSQGGGKHEQFF. CDR3 DNA sequence: TGCGCCAGCAGCCAAGGGGGAGGGAAACATGAGCAGTTCTTC.

This clonotype was seen a few times. The chain employs TRBV13 and TRBJ2-5, with a weak D call TRBD2 (7 bases). The CDR3 covers 18 residues. Trimming cost V 5 bases and J 1 base, with 23 bases left between them. The germline V gene encodes CDR1 PRHDT and CDR2 FYEKMQ (reference sequence). This CDR3 is CASSTLGRGVPSQETQYF. In DNA form, the CDR3 reads TGTGCCAGCAGCACCCTAGGGAGGGGGGTTCCGAGCCAAGAGACCCAGTACTTC.

This clonotype was recorded at least ten times. The genes are TRBV12-5 and TRBJ1-1; possibly TRBD1 for D (6 bases). The CDR3 totals 11 residues. Per the germline V gene, CDR1 is LGHNT and CDR2 is FRNRAP. Trimming removed 10 bases from V and 5 bases from J, with 11 bases in between. The CDR3 DNA is TGTGCTATCCAAAGGGGGACTGAAGCTTTCTTT. It specifies CAIQRGTEAFF.

This clonotype occurred many times. The rearrangement uses TRBV5-4 and TRBJ2-2; D gene ambiguous. The CDR3 consists of 14 residues. Germline V lookup: CDR1 SGHNT, CDR2 YYREEE (reference sequence). Trimming removed 4 bases at V and 6 bases at J, with 13 bases between. The CDR3 sequence is CASSPPSDAGELFF. CDR3 nucleotides: TGTGCCAGCAGCCCTCCATCAGACGCCGGGGAGCTGTTTTTT.

At least ten counts were recorded for this clonotype. The chain carries TRBV7-6 and TRBJ2-5; 8 positions match TRBD2. The CDR3 consists of 16 residues. Germline trimming cut 1 base from V and 5 bases from J; bases unmatched to any gene: 9. CDR1 is SGHVS and CDR2 is FNYEAQ in the germline V gene. DNA of the CDR3: TGTGCCAGCAGCTTAGATGGTAGCGGGGAGACGGAGACCCAGTACTTC. It encodes CASSLDGSGETETQYF. The full variable domain, its missing parts supplied by reference TRBV7-6 and TRBJ2-5, is GAGVSQSPRYKVTKRGQDVALRCDPISGHVSLYWYRQALGQGPEFLTYFNYEAQQDKSGLPNDRFSAERPEGSISTLTIQRTEQRDSAMYRCASSLDGSGETETQYFGPGTRLLVL.

There are a few counts of this clonotype. This sequence joins TRBV4-1 and TRBJ2-2; weak D call: TRBD1 (6 bases). The V and J ends lost 6 bases and 0 bases respectively, with 11 bases between them. CDR1 and CDR2 (germline): MGHRA, YSYEKL. The CDR3 totals 15 residues. The CDR3: CASRHRAANTGELFF. As DNA, the CDR3 is TGCGCCAGCAGACACAGGGCCGCGAACACCGGGGAGCTGTTTTTT.

Many counts were recorded for this clonotype. The V gene is TRBV6-2 or TRBV6-3, the J gene TRBJ2-2; D not resolved. V lost 5 bases and J lost 3, with 13 bases in between. Looked up from germline, CDR1 is MNHEY and CDR2 is SVGEGT. The CDR3 has 15 residues. Here the CDR3 DNA reads TGTGCCAGCAGTCCCCGTGGGTGGTACACCGGGGAGCTGTTTTTT. Its translation: CASSPRGWYTGELFF.

This clonotype has at least ten counts. V usage is TRBV4-1 and J usage is TRBJ2-2; D ambiguous. The CDR3 has 13 amino acids. The germline V gene encodes CDR1 MGHRA and CDR2 YSYEKL. Trimming shortened V by 4 bases and J by 1 base, and 4 bases separated the two germline ends. The CDR3 protein is CASSPKNTGELFF. The CDR3 bases are TGCGCCAGCAGCCCTAAGAACACCGGGGAGCTGTTTTTT.